This TCR beta chain was profiled in a study of immune cell composition in non-small cell lung cancer. Whole-study findings and limits: Tumour-associated clones >0.5% occurred in approximately 34% of adenocarcinomas, over 60% of squamous. Smoking pack-years did not significantly correlate with tumour TCR-beta clonality. Tumour-reactive clones were not shown to match dominant in vivo tumour clones.

Normal lung was sampled as far from the tumour as possible, at least 3 cm. The data were produced by immunoSEQ multiplex PCR, yet TCRdb's version contains in-frame clones alone and is incomplete. The sample contains some 4,000 clones, more than 60% of which appear only once. The germline CDR1 and CDR2 sequences are MNHEY and SMNVEV (reference sequence). V was shortened by 5 bases and J by 0 bases, with 19 bases between the two germline ends. The CDR3 has 17 residues. The count of this clone is one. Its specificity is not known. This TCR came from a human donor with non-small cell lung cancer. The sample taken for sequencing was non-adjacent lung tissue. The chain is built from TRBV27 and TRBJ2-5; a weak D match, TRBD2 (6 bases). CDR3 sequence (DNA): TGTGCCAGCAGTAGGAGGGGTTTTAGTTGGGACCAAGAGACCCAGTACTTC. As protein: CASSRRGFSWDQETQYF.